Listed below are T cell receptor beta chains from one sample, sequenced in a study of blood T cell repertoires in COVID-19. Clones were sequenced by immunoSEQ multiplex PCR, and TCRdb holds only the in-frame ones, with some missing. The sample yields 400,000 or so clones, roughly 89% seen once. Sample: peripheral blood. Receptor source: a man aged 18-30 years with COVID-19, enrolled during active disease. The CDR3 runs from the conserved cysteine through the conserved F or W. D genes are given only for firm matches. Rows give clone size only sometimes, using once, few, many, or a class for an expanded clone.

V	J	size	D	CDR3	DNA
TRBV15	TRBJ2-7	-	TRBD2	CATSPTGGGGSYEQYF	TGTGCCACCAGCCCGACGGGGGGGGGCGGCTCCTACGAGCAGTACTTC
TRBV5-1	TRBJ2-5	-	TRBD2	CASSLAGGGQETQYF	TGCGCCAGCAGCTTGGCCGGCGGGGGCCAAGAGACCCAGTACTTC
TRBV5-5	TRBJ2-3	few	TRBD2	CASTDVSGSSTDTQYF	TGTGCCAGCACCGACGTTAGCGGGAGTAGCACAGATACGCAGTATTTT
TRBV7-9	TRBJ2-7	-	-	CASSFSGTQTYEQYF	TGTGCCAGCAGCTTCTCCGGGACACAAACCTACGAGCAGTACTTC
TRBV10-1	TRBJ2-3	-	TRBD2	CASSDGTTSSTDTQYF	TGCGCCAGCAGTGACGGGACTACTTCTAGCACAGATACGCAGTATTTT
TRBV13	TRBJ2-7	few	TRBD1	CASSTPGQGPSYEQYF	TGTGCCAGCAGCACTCCGGGACAGGGGCCCTCCTACGAGCAGTACTTC
TRBV9	TRBJ2-5	-	-	CASSASGRETQYF	TGTGCCAGCAGCGCGAGTGGGCGTGAGACCCAGTACTTC
TRBV19	TRBJ1-1	many	-	CASSIDDSGRGEAFF	TGTGCCAGTAGTATAGATGACTCTGGCAGGGGTGAAGCTTTCTTT
TRBV4-1	TRBJ1-1	-	-	CASSQGPLYTEAFF	TGCGCCAGCAGCCAAGGGCCCCTTTACACTGAAGCTTTCTTT
TRBV28	TRBJ2-5	-	-	CASSFRDFQETQYF	TGTGCCAGCAGTTTCAGGGACTTCCAAGAGACCCAGTACTTC
TRBV30	TRBJ1-5	-	-	CAWGRKGNQPQHF	TGTGCCTGGGGGCGGAAAGGCAATCAGCCCCAGCATTTT
TRBV19	TRBJ2-2	-	TRBD1	CASSTPGQGLPGVAGELFF	TGTGCCAGTAGTACCCCGGGACAGGGATTACCGGGAGTGGCCGGGGAGCTGTTTTTT
TRBV7-2	TRBJ1-6	-	TRBD1	CASSLTGMSYNSPLHF	TGTGCCAGCAGCTTGACAGGGATGTCCTATAATTCACCCCTCCACTTT
TRBV19	TRBJ2-3	-	TRBD2	CASSIGVAGPGTDTQYF	TGTGCCAGTAGTATCGGGGTAGCGGGCCCTGGCACAGATACGCAGTATTTT
TRBV5-4	TRBJ2-1	few	-	CASSSGQRGFYEQFF	TGTGCCAGCAGCTCAGGACAGAGAGGGTTCTATGAGCAGTTCTTC
TRBV19	TRBJ2-3	-	TRBD1	CASSIPTGLRSQDTQYF	TGTGCCAGTAGTATACCGACAGGGTTAAGGTCACAAGATACGCAGTATTTT
TRBV2	TRBJ2-3	-	TRBD2	CASSEGTSGDGPDTQYF	TGTGCCAGCAGTGAAGGGACTAGCGGGGACGGCCCAGATACGCAGTATTTT
TRBV11-3	TRBJ2-7	-	TRBD2	CASSFSGGSYEQYF	TGTGCCAGCAGTTTCTCGGGGGGCTCCTACGAGCAGTACTTC
TRBV27	TRBJ1-5	-	-	CASSLGRAQPQHF	TGTGCCAGCAGTTTAGGGAGGGCTCAGCCCCAGCATTTT
TRBV7-9	TRBJ2-1	-	TRBD2	CASSSRLAGVPYNEQFF	TGTGCCAGCAGCTCTAGACTAGCGGGAGTCCCCTACAATGAGCAGTTCTTC
TRBV19	TRBJ1-5	-	TRBD1	CASSPGQGATGNQPQHF	TGTGCCAGTAGCCCGGGACAGGGGGCGACTGGAAATCAGCCCCAGCATTTT
TRBV11-3	TRBJ2-7	-	TRBD2	CASKATGGKSYEQYF	TGTGCCAGCAAAGCAACCGGGGGGAAAAGCTACGAGCAGTACTTC
TRBV7-9	TRBJ1-4	-	TRBD1	CASSLGRGLSEKLFF	TGTGCCAGCAGCTTAGGGAGGGGGCTAAGTGAAAAACTGTTTTTT
TRBV29-1	TRBJ1-2	-	TRBD1	CSVGDRANYGYTF	TGCAGCGTTGGAGACAGGGCCAACTATGGCTACACCTTC
TRBV2	TRBJ1-5	once	-	CASSGGGSNQPQHF	TGTGCCAGCAGCGGCGGGGGCAGCAATCAGCCCCAGCATTTT
TRBV3-1/TRBV3-2	TRBJ1-5	-	-	CASSQGGGQDQPQHF	TGTGCCAGCAGCCAAGGGGGGGGCCAGGATCAGCCCCAGCATTTT
TRBV11-2	TRBJ1-4	once	-	CASSLGAGIREKLFF	TGTGCCAGCAGCTTAGGGGCAGGGATACGTGAAAAACTGTTTTTT
TRBV18	TRBJ2-1	once	-	CASSPPAVYNEQFF	TGTGCCAGCTCACCTCCGGCGGTATACAATGAGCAGTTCTTC
TRBV6-6	TRBJ2-3	-	TRBD1	CASNHRVGQGTDTQYF	TGTGCCAGTAACCACCGCGTGGGACAGGGGACAGATACGCAGTATTTT
TRBV6-5	TRBJ1-5	-	-	CASSLDRSSNQPQHF	TGTGCCAGCAGCCTTGACAGGTCTAGCAATCAGCCCCAGCATTTT
TRBV27	TRBJ1-1	-	TRBD1	CASSLLGGVNTEAFF	TGTGCCAGCAGTTTATTAGGGGGCGTGAACACTGAAGCTTTCTTT
TRBV4-1	TRBJ2-1	-	-	CASSQDQIDEQFF	TGCGCCAGCAGCCAAGATCAAATTGATGAGCAGTTCTTC
TRBV5-6	TRBJ2-7	-	-	CASSFGGRYEQYF	TGTGCCAGCAGCTTCGGGGGAAGATACGAGCAGTACTTC
TRBV5-5	TRBJ2-7	-	-	CASSPRTTNTVEQYF	TGTGCCAGCAGCCCGCGGACAACTAACACCGTCGAGCAGTACTTC
TRBV2	TRBJ1-3	once	-	CASKPLLNSGNTIYF	TGTGCCAGCAAGCCTCTCTTAAACTCTGGAAACACCATATATTTT
TRBV9	TRBJ2-3	-	TRBD2	CASSVDPAGGLTDTQYF	TGTGCCAGCAGCGTAGATCCGGCGGGAGGTCTAACAGATACGCAGTATTTT
TRBV7-9	TRBJ2-5	-	TRBD2	CASSLGAGGYGETQYF	TGTGCCAGCAGTTTGGGCGCGGGGGGTTATGGAGAGACCCAGTACTTC
TRBV6-1	TRBJ2-7	few	-	CASSEGGLSDEQYF	TGTGCCAGCAGTGAAGGCGGCCTTAGCGACGAGCAGTACTTC
TRBV6-5	TRBJ2-3	-	TRBD2	CASRPGGPPDTQYF	TGTGCCAGCCGTCCGGGGGGGCCCCCAGATACGCAGTATTTT
TRBV5-6	TRBJ2-1	-	TRBD2	CASSPTSGDYNEQFF	TGTGCCAGCAGCCCTACTAGCGGGGACTACAATGAGCAGTTCTTC
TRBV9	TRBJ2-7	-	-	CASSVIPSGLGEQYF	TGTGCCAGCAGCGTTATCCCCAGCGGTCTGGGGGAGCAGTACTTC
TRBV12-5	TRBJ2-7	once	TRBD2	CASGPGAGARDEQYF	TGTGCTAGTGGTCCCGGAGCGGGAGCCCGGGACGAGCAGTACTTC
TRBV15	TRBJ2-5	-	TRBD2	CATSILAGPLGGETQYF	TGTGCCACCAGCATCCTAGCGGGACCTCTTGGGGGGGAGACCCAGTACTTC
TRBV5-1	TRBJ1-4	-	-	CASSLAQGFGEKLFF	TGCGCCAGCAGCTTGGCCCAGGGATTCGGGGAAAAACTGTTTTTT
TRBV6-5	TRBJ2-1	-	TRBD1	CASSYSKPQGPNEQFF	TGTGCCAGCAGTTACTCGAAACCACAGGGGCCCAATGAGCAGTTCTTC
TRBV7-2	TRBJ1-6	-	-	CASSVASSYNSPLHF	TGTGCCAGCAGCGTAGCGAGCTCCTATAATTCACCCCTCCACTTT
TRBV9	TRBJ2-3	-	TRBD2	CASSVGGGEPQYF	TGTGCCAGCAGCGTAGGCGGGGGGGAACCGCAGTATTTT
TRBV4-1	TRBJ1-1	-	-	CASSHLITGTPEAFF	TGCGCCAGCAGCCATTTAATCACGGGAACCCCTGAAGCTTTCTTT
TRBV30	TRBJ2-1	-	TRBD2	CAGGVYNEQFF	TGTGCCGGGGGGGTCTACAATGAGCAGTTCTTC
TRBV5-1	TRBJ2-3	-	-	CASSPVWGVSTDTQYF	TGCGCCAGCAGCCCGGTATGGGGGGTTAGCACAGATACGCAGTATTTT
TRBV5-1	TRBJ2-3	-	-	CASSFAGLREDTQYF	TGCGCCAGCAGCTTCGCGGGTTTGCGAGAAGATACGCAGTATTTT
TRBV24-1	TRBJ1-5	-	TRBD1	CATSETRGRGSIAPQHF	TGTGCCACCAGTGAAACGAGGGGGCGGGGATCTATTGCGCCCCAGCATTTT
TRBV3-1/TRBV3-2	TRBJ2-4	-	-	CASSQDASGPKNIQYF	TGTGCCAGCAGCCAAGACGCGAGCGGCCCCAAAAACATTCAGTACTTC
TRBV30	TRBJ2-1	-	TRBD1	CAWRPQGDEQFF	TGTGCCTGGAGGCCGCAGGGGGATGAGCAGTTCTTC
TRBV7-2	TRBJ2-5	few	-	CASSLVGGQETQYF	TGTGCCAGCAGCTTAGTAGGGGGTCAAGAGACCCAGTACTTC